This T cell receptor beta chain was recorded in a study of blood T cell repertoires in COVID-19. Data came from immunoSEQ multiplex PCR; TCRdb stores just in-frame clones and leaves some out. The sample records roughly 61,000 clones, roughly two thirds being singletons. The CDR3 loop spans 14 amino acids. Germline lookup yields CDR1 SEHNR and CDR2 FQNEAQ (reference sequence). The V gene lost 5 bases and the J gene lost 10 bases, with 15 bases spanning the gap. The sequence was obtained from a woman aged 55-69 years who had been exposed to COVID-19. Sequencing was performed on PBMCs or T cells enriched from blood (not recorded which). V gene TRBV7-9 combines with J gene TRBJ1-6, with D perhaps TRBD1 (6 bases). This chain's CDR3 is CASSASGGGSPLHF. CDR3 nucleotide sequence: TGTGCCAGCAGCGCCAGCGGGGGGGGCTCACCCCTCCACTTT.